The source of this TCR beta chain is a study of regulatory T cells in long-lasting Graves disease. Noted time point: newly diagnosed GD, antithyroid drugs for less than 3 months. The TCR library used RNA extracted from PBMCs. Germline V gives CDR1 DFQATT, CDR2 SNEGSKA (reference sequence). This CDR3 has 12 residues. Trimming left V 0 bases short and J 3 bases short, with 6 bases between. Construction of the TCR beta libraries employed iRepertoire HTBI primers in conjunction with Arm-PCR of CDR3 regions. A single record per CDR3 protein comes from TCRdb applying MiXCR to the multiplex PCR reads. This table holds around 480,000 distinct CDR3 sequences, 15% to 20% found once. This clonotype has a count of ten or more. These data were also filed under a second study, of T cells in Graves' hyperthyroidism and ophthalmopathy. That work adds: Most thyroid-expanded clonotypes above 0.001 were also found in blood.

The receptor was derived from a middle-aged woman with Graves disease. Specimen: peripheral blood mononuclear cells (PBMCs), collected at new diagnosis, from a patient treated with antithyroid drugs. The chain joins TRBV20-1 to TRBJ2-7; D gene unclear. The CDR3 DNA sequence: TGCAGTGCTAGAGACGAAAACTACGAGCAGTACTTC. Protein product: CSARDENYEQYF.